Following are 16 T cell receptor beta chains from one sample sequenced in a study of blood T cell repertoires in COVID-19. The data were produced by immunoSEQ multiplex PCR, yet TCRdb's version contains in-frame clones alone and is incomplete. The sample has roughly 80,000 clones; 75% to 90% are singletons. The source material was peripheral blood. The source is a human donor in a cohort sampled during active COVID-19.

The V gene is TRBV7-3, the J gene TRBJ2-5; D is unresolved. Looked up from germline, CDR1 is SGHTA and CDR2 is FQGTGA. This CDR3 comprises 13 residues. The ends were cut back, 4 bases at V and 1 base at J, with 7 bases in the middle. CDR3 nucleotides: TGTGCCAGCAGCTCCACTACCCAAGAGACCCAGTACTTC. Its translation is CASSSTTQETQYF.

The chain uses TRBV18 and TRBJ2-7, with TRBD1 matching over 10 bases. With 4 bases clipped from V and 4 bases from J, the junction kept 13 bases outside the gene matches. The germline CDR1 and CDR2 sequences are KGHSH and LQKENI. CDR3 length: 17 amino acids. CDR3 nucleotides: TGTGCCAGCTCACGAGGACCCGGGACAGGGGATACTTACGAGCAGTACTTC. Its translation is CASSRGPGTGDTYEQYF. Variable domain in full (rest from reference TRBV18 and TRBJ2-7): NAGVMQNPRHLVRRRGQEARLRCSPMKGHSHVYWYRQLPEEGLKFMVYLQKENIIDESGMPKERFSAEFPKEGPSILRIQQVVRGDSAAYFCASSRGPGTGDTYEQYFGPGTRLTVT.

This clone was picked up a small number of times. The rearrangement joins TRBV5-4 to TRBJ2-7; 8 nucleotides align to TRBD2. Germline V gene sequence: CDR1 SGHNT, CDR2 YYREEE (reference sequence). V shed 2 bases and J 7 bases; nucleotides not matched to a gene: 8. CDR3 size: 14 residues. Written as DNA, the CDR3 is TGTGCCAGCAGCTTAGCGGGAGTCTCTGGTGAGCAGTACTTC. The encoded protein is CASSLAGVSGEQYF.

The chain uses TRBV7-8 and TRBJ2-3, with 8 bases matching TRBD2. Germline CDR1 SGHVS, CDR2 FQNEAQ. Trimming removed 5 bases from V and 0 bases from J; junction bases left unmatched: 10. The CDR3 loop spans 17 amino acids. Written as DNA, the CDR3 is TGTGCCAGCAGCCTTGGCTTCGGCGGGAGGAGCACAGATACGCAGTATTTT. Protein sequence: CASSLGFGGRSTDTQYF.

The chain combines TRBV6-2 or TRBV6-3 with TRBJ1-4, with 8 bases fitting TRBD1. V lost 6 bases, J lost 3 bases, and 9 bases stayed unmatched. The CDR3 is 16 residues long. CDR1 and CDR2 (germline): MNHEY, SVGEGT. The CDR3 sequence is CASSPKPGQANEKLFF. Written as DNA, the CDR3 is TGTGCCAGCAGCCCTAAGCCGGGACAGGCTAATGAAAAACTGTTTTTT.

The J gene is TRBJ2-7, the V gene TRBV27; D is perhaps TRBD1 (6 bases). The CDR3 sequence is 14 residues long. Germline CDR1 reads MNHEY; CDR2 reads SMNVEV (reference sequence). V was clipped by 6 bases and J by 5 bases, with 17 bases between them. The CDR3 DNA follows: TGTGCCAGCAGGCGCTCCCAGGGGAACCACGAGCAGTACTTC. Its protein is CASRRSQGNHEQYF.

The CDR3 reads CASSGPSSAVYNEQFF. The DNA for the CDR3 is TGTGCCAGCAGTGGACCTTCTAGCGCCGTTTACAATGAGCAGTTCTTC. The chain carries TRBV6-1 and TRBJ2-1, with TRBD2 as a possible D gene (6 bases). The germline V gene encodes CDR1 MNHNS and CDR2 SASEGT. V was cut by 4 bases and J by 4 bases, with 17 bases left in between. CDR3 length equals 16 residues.

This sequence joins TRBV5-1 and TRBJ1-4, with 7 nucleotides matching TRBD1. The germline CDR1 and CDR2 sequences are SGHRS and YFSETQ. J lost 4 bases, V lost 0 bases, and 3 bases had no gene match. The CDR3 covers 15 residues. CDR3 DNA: TGCGCCAGCAGCTTGGAGGGACAGCTTAATGAAAAACTGTTTTTT. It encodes CASSLEGQLNEKLFF.

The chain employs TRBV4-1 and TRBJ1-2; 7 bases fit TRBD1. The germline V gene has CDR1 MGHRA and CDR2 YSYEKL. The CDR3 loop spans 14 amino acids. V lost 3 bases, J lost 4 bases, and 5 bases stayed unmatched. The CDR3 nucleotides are TGCGCCAGCAGCCAGGAACAGGGGACCTATGGCTACACCTTC. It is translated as CASSQEQGTYGYTF.

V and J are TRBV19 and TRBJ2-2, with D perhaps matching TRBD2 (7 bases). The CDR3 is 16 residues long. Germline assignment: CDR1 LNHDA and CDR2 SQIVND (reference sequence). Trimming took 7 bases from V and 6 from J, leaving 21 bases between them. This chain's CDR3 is CASTPLGGVGAGELFF. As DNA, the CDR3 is TGTGCCAGTACCCCACTAGGGGGGGTGGGAGCCGGGGAGCTGTTTTTT.

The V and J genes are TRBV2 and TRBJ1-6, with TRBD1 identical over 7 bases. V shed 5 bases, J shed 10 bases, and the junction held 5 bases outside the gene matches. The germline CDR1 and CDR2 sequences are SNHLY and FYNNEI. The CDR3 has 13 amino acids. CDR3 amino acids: CASSTGVSSPLHF. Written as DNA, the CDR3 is TGTGCCAGCAGTACAGGGGTTAGCTCACCCCTCCACTTT.

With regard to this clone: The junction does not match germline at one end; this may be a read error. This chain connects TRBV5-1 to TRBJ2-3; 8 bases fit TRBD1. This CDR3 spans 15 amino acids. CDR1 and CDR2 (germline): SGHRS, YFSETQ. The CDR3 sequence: CASSLVAGGTDTQYF. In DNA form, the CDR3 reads TGCGCCAGCAGCTTGGTGGCAGGGGGCACGGATACGCAGTATTTT.

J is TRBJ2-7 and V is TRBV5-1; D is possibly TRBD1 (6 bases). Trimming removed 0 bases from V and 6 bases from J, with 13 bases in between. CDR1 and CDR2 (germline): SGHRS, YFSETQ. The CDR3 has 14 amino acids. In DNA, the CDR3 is TGCGCCAGCAGCTTGGGCGGAACAGGGCGCGAGCAGTACTTC. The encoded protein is CASSLGGTGREQYF. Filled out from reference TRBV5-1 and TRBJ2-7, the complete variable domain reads KAGVTQTPRYLIKTRGQQVTLSCSPISGHRSVSWYQQTPGQGLQFLFEYFSETQRNKGNFPGRFSGRQFSNSRSEMNVSTLELGDSALYLCASSLGGTGREQYFGPGTRLTVT.

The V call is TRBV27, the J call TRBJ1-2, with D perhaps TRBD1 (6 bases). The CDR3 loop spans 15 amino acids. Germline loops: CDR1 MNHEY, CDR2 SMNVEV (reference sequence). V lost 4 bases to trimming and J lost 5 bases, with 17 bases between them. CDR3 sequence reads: CASSSLFGGQYGYTF. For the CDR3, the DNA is TGTGCCAGCAGTTCGCTCTTCGGGGGGCAATATGGCTACACCTTC.

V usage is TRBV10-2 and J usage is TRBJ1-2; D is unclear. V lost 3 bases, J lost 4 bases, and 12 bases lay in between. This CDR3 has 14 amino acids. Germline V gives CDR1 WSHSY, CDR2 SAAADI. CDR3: CASSDTGMGYGYTF. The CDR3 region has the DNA TGCGCCAGCAGTGATACCGGGATGGGCTATGGCTACACCTTC.

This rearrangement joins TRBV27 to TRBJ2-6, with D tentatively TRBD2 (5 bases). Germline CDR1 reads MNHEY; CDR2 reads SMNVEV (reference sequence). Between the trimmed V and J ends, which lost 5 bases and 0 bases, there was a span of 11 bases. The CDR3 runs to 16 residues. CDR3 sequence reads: CASSRSGGSGANVLTF. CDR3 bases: TGTGCCAGCAGTCGGTCAGGAGGCTCTGGGGCCAACGTCCTGACTTTC.